This is a list of T cell receptor beta chains from one sample in a study of Tregs in tolerant kidney transplant recipients. Produced via immunoSEQ multiplex PCR; TCRdb's table is partial and in-frame only. In the table there are about 110,000 clones, 85% to 90% of which are singletons. The material sequenced was CD4+ T cells from blood, taken before the transplant. These receptors were collected from a human donor who received a combined kidney and bone marrow transplant. CDR3s leave out the opening cysteine and the closing phenylalanine or tryptophan.

>TRBV7-8|TRBJ1-5|14
ASSSSYRGGNQPQH
>TRBV5-4|TRBJ2-3|16
ASSLTRTSGGYTDTQY
>TRBV4-2|TRBJ1-1|13
ASSPRVGAGDEAF
>TRBV2|TRBJ2-2|14
ASNGLAGANTGELF
>TRBV6-1|TRBJ2-7|11
ASSWDWTGEQY
>TRBV19|TRBJ1-1|12
ASSIGQQNTEAF
>TRBV10-3|TRBJ1-1|13
AILRQGTGGTEAF
>TRBV7-2|TRBJ2-1|14
ASSLPGTSGTNEQF
>TRBV19|TRBJ2-2|12
ASSISHYTGELF
>TRBV6-6|TRBJ2-5|12
ASTPQSTKETQY
>TRBV7-9|TRBJ2-1|8
ASSPRGKF
>TRBV7-9|TRBJ2-6|17
ASSLRRQDARSGANVLT
>TRBV18|TRBJ2-3|12
ASSPREGVDTQY
>TRBV7-2|TRBJ1-1|12
ASSWKQRDTEAF
>TRBV11-2|TRBJ2-1|13
ASRAGQGSYNEQF
>TRBV10-2|TRBJ2-4|12
ASSDSGTKNIQY
>TRBV18|TRBJ1-1|13
ASSPPGRGGTEAF
>TRBV4-1|TRBJ1-1|13
ASSQGSGGNTEAF
>TRBV15|TRBJ1-3|11
ATSRIEGNTIY
>TRBV5-1|TRBJ2-7|14
ASSVGLAGGKYEQY
>TRBV7-9|TRBJ2-7|13
ASSSPRGFAYEQY
>TRBV27|TRBJ2-7|13
ASSSFDRGVYEQY
>TRBV2|TRBJ1-2|11
ASSVDSLYGYT
>TRBV6-5|TRBJ2-1|13
ASSYSKLAGNEQF
>TRBV6-5|TRBJ1-1|13
ASSYMGTANTEAF
>TRBV18|TRBJ2-2|14
ASSPPATINTGELF
>TRBV6-1|TRBJ2-5|13
ASSTTSGQWETQY
>TRBV2|TRBJ1-3|11
ASKGRSGNTIY
>TRBV29-1|TRBJ1-5|11
SASVSSNQPQH
>TRBV7-2|TRBJ1-1|11
ASSFMEVTEAF
>TRBV5-6|TRBJ1-2|10
ASMRQGYGYT
>TRBV5-4|TRBJ1-2|12
ASSPGATGGGYT
>TRBV28|TRBJ1-1|10
ATTSGFTEAF
>TRBV2|TRBJ1-6|12
ASTGQGKNSPLH
>TRBV18|TRBJ1-1|13
ASSPPYRGSTEAF